This is a list of T cell receptor beta chains from one sample in a study of T cell responses to AZD1222 COVID-19 vaccine. The data were produced by immunoSEQ multiplex PCR, yet TCRdb's version contains in-frame clones alone and is incomplete. The table lists some 120,000 clones, roughly 86% of them singletons. The sequenced sample was peripheral blood, obtained on day 0 of AZD1222 vaccination. These receptors were taken from an adult in good health. The CDR3 runs from the conserved cysteine through the conserved F or W. Each record gives: clone size, V gene, J gene, D gene, CDR3 DNA, CDR3 protein. A D gene is named only where the DNA matches it firmly. Expanded clones are given a class, and other clones once, few, many or no size at all.

size: NA
V: TRBV7-9
J: TRBJ1-4
D: NA
DNA: TGTGCCAGCAGCTTATTCTACAGAGATCGTGTGCGGTTGGATGAAAAACTGTTTTTT
CDR3: CASSLFYRDRVRLDEKLFF

size: NA
V: TRBV6-1
J: TRBJ2-1
D: TRBD2
DNA: TGTGCCAGCAGTGATCCGGGACTAGCGGGACTGAGCAATGAGCAGTTCTTC
CDR3: CASSDPGLAGLSNEQFF

size: NA
V: TRBV27
J: TRBJ2-1
D: NA
DNA: TGTGCCAGCAGCACCGGGACCCGCCCCTACAATGAGCAGTTCTTC
CDR3: CASSTGTRPYNEQFF

size: NA
V: TRBV3-1/TRBV3-2
J: TRBJ2-5
D: NA
DNA: TGTGCCAGCAGCCAAGAGGGCTGGGGTGAGACCCAGTACTTC
CDR3: CASSQEGWGETQYF

size: NA
V: TRBV5-5
J: TRBJ1-5
D: NA
DNA: TGTGCCAGCAGCTCAGAACAGGGAGGCCGCAATCAGCCCCAGCATTTT
CDR3: CASSSEQGGRNQPQHF

size: NA
V: TRBV19
J: TRBJ2-5
D: NA
DNA: TGTGCCAGTGAAAGGGGTCCGGGGGAGACCCAGTACTTC
CDR3: CASERGPGETQYF

size: NA
V: TRBV23-1
J: TRBJ1-1
D: TRBD1
DNA: TGCGCCAGCGACCTTCATCCGGGACAGCCCGTTCCTGATAAACCCAGAGCAAACACTGAAGCTTTCTTT
CDR3: CASDLHPGQPVPDKPRANTEAFF

size: NA
V: TRBV9
J: TRBJ2-3
D: TRBD1
DNA: TGTGCCAGCAGCGTAGGAGGGGGCCCGCAGTATTTT
CDR3: CASSVGGGPQYF

size: NA
V: TRBV9
J: TRBJ1-1
D: NA
DNA: TGTGCCAGCAGCGTAGCACAGATGAACACTGAAGCTTTCTTT
CDR3: CASSVAQMNTEAFF

size: NA
V: TRBV6-5
J: TRBJ1-6
D: TRBD1
DNA: TGTGCCAGCAGACAGGGGTCGTCAGACTCCCCACCCCTCCACTTT
CDR3: CASRQGSSDSPPLHF

size: NA
V: TRBV7-9
J: TRBJ1-3
D: NA
DNA: TGTGCCAGCAGCCCACGTGGGGGGCCTGGAAACACCATATATTTT
CDR3: CASSPRGGPGNTIYF

size: NA
V: TRBV12-2
J: TRBJ2-3
D: NA
DNA: TGTGCAAGTCGCCACCCTAGCGGGAGCTTTGGGGGCACAGATACGCAGTATTTT
CDR3: CASRHPSGSFGGTDTQYF

size: NA
V: TRBV28
J: TRBJ2-7
D: TRBD2
DNA: TGTGCCAGCAGGGAGCGTAGCGGGGGGACCTACGAGCAGTACTTC
CDR3: CASRERSGGTYEQYF

size: NA
V: TRBV2
J: TRBJ1-5
D: NA
DNA: TGTGCCAGCAAGAGGAGTGGCAATCAGCCCCAGCATTTT
CDR3: CASKRSGNQPQHF

size: NA
V: TRBV5-5
J: TRBJ2-7
D: TRBD1
DNA: TGTGCCAGCAGCCCGGGGACAGGGTCAGTCTCCTACGAGCAGTACTTC
CDR3: CASSPGTGSVSYEQYF

size: NA
V: TRBV18
J: TRBJ1-3
D: NA
DNA: TGTGCCAGCTCAGCAGGGGTCTCTGGAAACACCATATATTTT
CDR3: CASSAGVSGNTIYF

size: NA
V: TRBV10-2
J: TRBJ1-1
D: TRBD1
DNA: TGCGCCAGCAGTGAGCCTCCGACAGGGGAGAACACTGAAGCTTTCTTT
CDR3: CASSEPPTGENTEAFF

size: NA
V: TRBV30
J: TRBJ2-4
D: NA
DNA: TGTGCCTGCCAAAGGCTAGCCAAAAACATTCAGTACTTC
CDR3: CACQRLAKNIQYF

size: NA
V: TRBV5-1
J: TRBJ1-4
D: NA
DNA: TGCGCCAGCAGCTTGACAGGAGTTAATGAAAAACTGTTTTTT
CDR3: CASSLTGVNEKLFF

size: NA
V: TRBV7-7
J: TRBJ2-3
D: TRBD1
DNA: TGTGCCAGCAGCCCCACAGGGGTGGTGGGAGATACGCAGTATTTT
CDR3: CASSPTGVVGDTQYF

size: few
V: TRBV30
J: TRBJ1-5
D: NA
DNA: TGTGCCTGGAGTGGTTTTCCGGCAGGAAGCAATCAGCCCCAGCATTTT
CDR3: CAWSGFPAGSNQPQHF

size: NA
V: TRBV2
J: TRBJ2-5
D: TRBD1
DNA: TGTGCCAGCAGTACACAGGGGGGACGAGGGGAGACCCAGTACTTC
CDR3: CASSTQGGRGETQYF

size: NA
V: TRBV3-1/TRBV3-2
J: TRBJ1-2
D: NA
DNA: TGTGCCAGCAGCCAATGGCAGGGGCCTAACTATGGCTACACCTTC
CDR3: CASSQWQGPNYGYTF

size: NA
V: TRBV29-1
J: TRBJ1-2
D: NA
DNA: TGCAGCGTTGAGATAGGGAACTATGGCTACACCTTC
CDR3: CSVEIGNYGYTF

size: NA
V: TRBV9
J: TRBJ1-5
D: TRBD1
DNA: TGTGCCAGCAGCCCTGGGACAGGGGGTCAGCCCCAGCATTTT
CDR3: CASSPGTGGQPQHF

size: NA
V: TRBV7-9
J: TRBJ1-1
D: NA
DNA: TGTGCCAGCAGCTTAGCGCGCCGGACAGCGGACCTGGGCGCTTTCTTT
CDR3: CASSLARRTADLGAFF

size: NA
V: TRBV6-1
J: TRBJ1-5
D: NA
DNA: TGTGCCAGCAGGGAACCCGGGGAGGTGAGCAATCAGCCCCAGCATTTT
CDR3: CASREPGEVSNQPQHF

size: NA
V: TRBV6-5
J: TRBJ2-2
D: TRBD1
DNA: TGTGCCAGCAGCCGTGACAGGGCGGTCACCGGGGAGCTGTTTTTT
CDR3: CASSRDRAVTGELFF

size: NA
V: TRBV7-9
J: TRBJ2-5
D: NA
DNA: TGTGCCAGCAGCCTGGGGACGGTTGGCCAAGAGACCCAGTACTTC
CDR3: CASSLGTVGQETQYF

size: NA
V: TRBV11-2
J: TRBJ2-7
D: TRBD2
DNA: TGTGCCAGCAGCGCTAGGCGGGAGACCTACGAGCAGTACTTC
CDR3: CASSARRETYEQYF

size: NA
V: TRBV6-1
J: TRBJ1-3
D: NA
DNA: TGTGCCAGCAGTCGCCCGGGACCAAAAGGAAACACCATATATTTT
CDR3: CASSRPGPKGNTIYF

size: NA
V: TRBV10-3
J: TRBJ1-6
D: NA
DNA: TGTGCCATAGGTACCTATAATTCACCCCTCCACTTT
CDR3: CAIGTYNSPLHF

size: few
V: TRBV14
J: TRBJ1-1
D: NA
DNA: TGTGCCAGCAGCCACTCGGGCAGTCTGCCACGAGCTTTCTTT
CDR3: CASSHSGSLPRAFF

size: NA
V: TRBV5-8
J: TRBJ2-7
D: TRBD1
DNA: TGTGCCAGCAGCTTGGTACCACAGGGGACCTACGAGCAGTACTTC
CDR3: CASSLVPQGTYEQYF

size: NA
V: TRBV6-5
J: TRBJ1-3
D: NA
DNA: TGTGCCAGCAGCTACCGTAGGGATCTGGCTGGAAACACCATATATTTT
CDR3: CASSYRRDLAGNTIYF

size: NA
V: TRBV30
J: TRBJ1-2
D: NA
DNA: TGTGCCTGGAGTCTCGCCCCGCGCGGCTACACCTTC
CDR3: CAWSLAPRGYTF

size: NA
V: TRBV24-1
J: TRBJ1-5
D: NA
DNA: TGTGCCACCAGGACCGGGGCAGGGGAGGCTCGAGGCAATCAGCCCCAGCATTTT
CDR3: CATRTGAGEARGNQPQHF

size: NA
V: TRBV6-2/TRBV6-3
J: TRBJ2-7
D: NA
DNA: TGTGCCAGCAGTCCGACCTCCTACGAGCAGTACTTC
CDR3: CASSPTSYEQYF

size: NA
V: TRBV5-1
J: TRBJ2-2
D: NA
DNA: TGCGCCAGCAGCTTGACCGGGACCAACACCGGGGAGCTGTTTTTT
CDR3: CASSLTGTNTGELFF

size: NA
V: TRBV5-1
J: TRBJ2-7
D: TRBD1
DNA: TGCGCCAGCAGCCTACAGGGGGCTGGTTACGAGCAGTACTTC
CDR3: CASSLQGAGYEQYF

size: NA
V: TRBV6-5
J: TRBJ1-3
D: NA
DNA: TGTGCCAGCAGTTACGCAGGGCCTAGCTCTGGAAACACCATATATTTT
CDR3: CASSYAGPSSGNTIYF

size: NA
V: TRBV5-1
J: TRBJ1-3
D: TRBD1
DNA: TGCGCCAGCAGCCCGACAGGGTCCCCGAACACCATATATTTT
CDR3: CASSPTGSPNTIYF

size: NA
V: TRBV5-4
J: TRBJ2-5
D: TRBD2
DNA: TGTGCCAGCAGCCCGACTGTAGCGGGAGGGCCTGGAGAGACCCAGTACTTC
CDR3: CASSPTVAGGPGETQYF

size: NA
V: TRBV27
J: TRBJ2-2
D: NA
DNA: TGTGCCAGCAGTTTAGGAGGATACCCTGTGGATAACACCGGGGAGCTGTTTTTT
CDR3: CASSLGGYPVDNTGELFF

size: NA
V: TRBV5-6
J: TRBJ1-1
D: TRBD1
DNA: TGTGCCAGCAGCTTGGCCCTTGGACAGGGAAACACTGAAGCTTTCTTT
CDR3: CASSLALGQGNTEAFF

size: once
V: TRBV7-9
J: TRBJ2-7
D: TRBD1
DNA: TGTGCCAGCAGCCCACGATCGGGACAGATGTACGAGCAGTACTTC
CDR3: CASSPRSGQMYEQYF

size: NA
V: TRBV28
J: TRBJ2-7
D: NA
DNA: TGTGCCAGCAGTCCCCTTCTAATGGGTGGCTACGAGCAGTACTTC
CDR3: CASSPLLMGGYEQYF

size: NA
V: TRBV2
J: TRBJ1-6
D: NA
DNA: TGTGCCAGCAGCCCCGGGCCGGGGCGCCAATATAATTCACCCCTCCACTTT
CDR3: CASSPGPGRQYNSPLHF

size: NA
V: TRBV18
J: TRBJ2-7
D: TRBD2
DNA: TGTGCCAGCTCACCAGAGGTGGGTCGGGAGGCCAACTACGAGCAGTACTTC
CDR3: CASSPEVGREANYEQYF